A selection of T cell receptor beta chains follows, all from one sample in a study of a mutant IDH1 vaccine in newly diagnosed glioma. Antigens of these TCRs are unknown. Only in-frame clones appear in the TCRdb table, and some are missing; sequencing was by immunoSEQ multiplex PCR. Found here are some 42,000 clones, around four fifths of them singletons; the top ten hold approximately 5.8%. The sample was PBMCs, taken from a glioma patient whose treatment included an IDH1 peptide vaccine. These receptor sequences come from a man aged 50-60 years with glioma. The CDR3 runs from the conserved cysteine through the conserved F or W. The D gene is left open where the match is weak. Expanded clones get a size class; other rows say once, few or many, or leave the size out.

D	size	V	J	DNA	CDR3
.	.	TRBV7-2	TRBJ2-3	TGTGCCAGCAGCCAAAACGGACCCACAGATACGCAGTATTTT	CASSQNGPTDTQYF
TRBD1	few	TRBV7-9	TRBJ1-2	TGTGCCAGCAGCCCCCGGACAGGGAAAGGCTACACCTTC	CASSPRTGKGYTF
.	large	TRBV18	TRBJ1-1	TGTGCCAGCTCCTACACCACTGAAGCTTTCTTT	CASSYTTEAFF
.	few	TRBV6-5	TRBJ1-1	TGTGCCAGCAGTTACCGAGGGGGGGGCACTGAAGCTTTCTTT	CASSYRGGGTEAFF
.	few	TRBV11-1	TRBJ1-5	TGTGCCAGCAGCTCCGATGCCAATCAGCCCCAGCATTTT	CASSSDANQPQHF
.	medium-sized	TRBV10-3	TRBJ1-2	TGTGCCATCAGTGAGACCGGGGGCAGGAGCGGCTACACCTTC	CAISETGGRSGYTF
TRBD1	.	TRBV14	TRBJ1-1	TGTGCCAGCAGCCACCTAACAGGGGGCGCGGAAGCTTTCTTT	CASSHLTGGAEAFF
TRBD1	.	TRBV5-5	TRBJ2-7	TGTGCCAGCAGCCCGCCCGGGACAGGGATCTCCTACGAGCAGTACTTC	CASSPPGTGISYEQYF
TRBD1	.	TRBV6-5	TRBJ1-5	TGTGCCAGCAGAGGACAGGGGGGCAATCAGCCCCAGCATTTT	CASRGQGGNQPQHF
.	.	TRBV5-6	TRBJ2-7	TGTGCCAGCAGCTTGGTCAGCTCCTACGAGCAGTACTTC	CASSLVSSYEQYF
.	.	TRBV11-3	TRBJ1-4	TGTGCCAGCAGCTTAGAGGGAAAGGCTCAGGGAAGAGAAAAACTGTTTTTT	CASSLEGKAQGREKLFF
.	.	TRBV6-1	TRBJ2-7	TGTGCCAGCAGCCTCCGGGGGAGTCCCCTTGGCGAGCAGTACTTC	CASSLRGSPLGEQYF
.	.	TRBV6-4	TRBJ2-3	TGTGCCAGCAGTGAGTCGGGGGTCACAGATACGCAGTATTTT	CASSESGVTDTQYF
.	.	TRBV9	TRBJ2-7	TGTGCCAGCAGCCTCGGGCTAGGCGTACACGAGCAGTACTTC	CASSLGLGVHEQYF
.	.	TRBV5-1	TRBJ1-3	TGCGCCAGCCGATGGGGGGACAACTCTGGAAACACCATATATTTT	CASRWGDNSGNTIYF
TRBD1	.	TRBV5-1	TRBJ1-2	TGCGCCAGCAGCTTGGCCCAACAGGGGAAAAGGGCCTATGGCTACACCTTC	CASSLAQQGKRAYGYTF
TRBD1	once	TRBV27	TRBJ2-7	TGTGCCAGCAGTTTATCGAAGGGCAGGGGGACCTACGAGCAGTACTTC	CASSLSKGRGTYEQYF
TRBD2	.	TRBV4-2	TRBJ2-7	TGTGCCAGCAGCCAAGAAGAGCGGGGGGGAATTTACGAGCAGTACTTC	CASSQEERGGIYEQYF
.	once	TRBV27	TRBJ2-1	TGTGCCAGCAGTTTAATCGGGGGGCCCGTCCATGAGCAGTTCTTC	CASSLIGGPVHEQFF
.	.	TRBV5-4	TRBJ2-7	TGTGCCAGCAGCTTGGCGGGCAGCCCCTACGAGCAGTACTTC	CASSLAGSPYEQYF
TRBD1	.	TRBV7-2	TRBJ2-5	TGTGCCAGCAGCCCGGGACAGGGGAACCAAGAGACCCAGTACTTC	CASSPGQGNQETQYF
.	.	TRBV15	TRBJ1-4	TGTGCCACCAGCAGAGCCCGGGGGCAGGGTAATGAAAAACTGTTTTTT	CATSRARGQGNEKLFF
.	.	TRBV30	TRBJ1-2	TGTGCCTGGACATGGGTAACGGTTAACTATGGCTACACCTTC	CAWTWVTVNYGYTF
TRBD2	.	TRBV5-4	TRBJ2-5	TGTGCCAGCAGCCAGTCTAGCGGACAAGAGACCCAGTACTTC	CASSQSSGQETQYF
TRBD1	.	TRBV28	TRBJ1-2	TGTGCCAGCAGTGTTGGGACAGCCTCTATTAGCTACACCTTC	CASSVGTASISYTF
.	.	TRBV25-1	TRBJ1-1	TGTGCCAGCAGTGACTCGGGTAGCCAGATCTATGAAGCTTTCTTT	CASSDSGSQIYEAFF
TRBD1	.	TRBV7-9	TRBJ2-3	TGTGCCAGCAGCTTGGGACAGACAACAGATACGCAGTATTTT	CASSLGQTTDTQYF
.	.	TRBV18	TRBJ1-3	TGTGCCAGCTCACCGACAGGTCGTTCTGGAAACACCATATATTTT	CASSPTGRSGNTIYF
TRBD2	.	TRBV5-1	TRBJ2-7	TGCGCCAGCAGCTTCTCCGGGGGGGCCTACGAGCAGTACTTC	CASSFSGGAYEQYF
TRBD1	.	TRBV5-6	TRBJ1-3	TGTGCCAGCAGCTTCGGGACAGAAACTGGAAACACCATATATTTT	CASSFGTETGNTIYF
.	.	TRBV7-9	TRBJ1-6	TGTGCCAGCAGCTTAGGTGGGACCCTGGGAAATTCACCCCTCCACTTT	CASSLGGTLGNSPLHF
.	.	TRBV5-1	TRBJ1-1	TGCGCCAGCAGACTTGACACTGAAGCTTTCTTT	CASRLDTEAFF
.	.	TRBV6-1	TRBJ2-7	TGTGCCAGCGTGTTTACAGCCACAGAGTCGTACGAGCAGTACTTC	CASVFTATESYEQYF
TRBD2	once	TRBV10-3	TRBJ2-1	TGTGCCATCAGTGAGCGCGGGGGGCCCGTCGATGAGCAGTTCTTC	CAISERGGPVDEQFF
.	.	TRBV7-9	TRBJ2-7	TGTGCCAGCAGCTCGTGGGCCGGGAGAGAGCAGTACTTC	CASSSWAGREQYF
.	.	TRBV30	TRBJ1-1	TGTGCCTGGAGGGTTGTCTGGACCACTGAAGCTTTCTTT	CAWRVVWTTEAFF
.	few	TRBV27	TRBJ1-1	TGTGCCAGCAGACTGCACGACAGGAACACTGAAGCTTTCTTT	CASRLHDRNTEAFF
.	.	TRBV30	TRBJ1-2	TGTGCCTGGAACCTGGGCGGGAGCGGCTACACCTTC	CAWNLGGSGYTF
.	.	TRBV5-4	TRBJ2-7	TGTGCCAGCAGCCCTGGGGGCTCCTACGAGCAGTACTTC	CASSPGGSYEQYF
.	.	TRBV7-2	TRBJ1-2	TGTGCCAGCAGCTTAGATAGGGCCGGCGGCTACACCTTC	CASSLDRAGGYTF
.	.	TRBV9	TRBJ2-2	TGTGCCAGCAGCGAACGGACAGCCTCGAACACCGGGGAGCTGTTTTTT	CASSERTASNTGELFF
.	.	TRBV30	TRBJ1-1	TGTGCCTGGAGTGTACAACAGCGGACTGAAGCTTTCTTT	CAWSVQQRTEAFF
TRBD1	.	TRBV7-2	TRBJ1-5	TGTGCCAGCAGCAGAGGGACAGGCAGCGGTCAGCCCCAGCATTTT	CASSRGTGSGQPQHF
TRBD2	.	TRBV6-1	TRBJ2-1	TGTGCCAGCAGTGTTCTTAGCGGGGGGGCCCATGAGCAGTTCTTC	CASSVLSGGAHEQFF
TRBD1	.	TRBV7-9	TRBJ2-7	TGTGCCAGCAGCCGAACCGGGACAGGTGGAAGGGGTGAGCAGTACTTC	CASSRTGTGGRGEQYF
.	few	TRBV7-3	TRBJ2-2	TGTGCCAGCAGCTTATCGGACCCGAACACCGGGGAGCTGTTTTTT	CASSLSDPNTGELFF
.	medium-sized	TRBV2	TRBJ1-1	TGTGCCAGCAGTACCGGGACGAGTTCTATGAACACTGAAGCTTTCTTT	CASSTGTSSMNTEAFF
TRBD1	.	TRBV6-1	TRBJ1-1	TGTGCCAGCAGGGGACAGGGGAGCACTGAAGCTTTCTTT	CASRGQGSTEAFF
.	.	TRBV7-8	TRBJ1-1	TGTGCCAGCAGCCTAATCGTCCGAGGAACTGAAGCTTTCTTT	CASSLIVRGTEAFF
.	.	TRBV5-1	TRBJ2-7	TGCGCCAGCAGCCCCCAGGGGGGGATGCTCTCCTACGAGCAGTACTTC	CASSPQGGMLSYEQYF